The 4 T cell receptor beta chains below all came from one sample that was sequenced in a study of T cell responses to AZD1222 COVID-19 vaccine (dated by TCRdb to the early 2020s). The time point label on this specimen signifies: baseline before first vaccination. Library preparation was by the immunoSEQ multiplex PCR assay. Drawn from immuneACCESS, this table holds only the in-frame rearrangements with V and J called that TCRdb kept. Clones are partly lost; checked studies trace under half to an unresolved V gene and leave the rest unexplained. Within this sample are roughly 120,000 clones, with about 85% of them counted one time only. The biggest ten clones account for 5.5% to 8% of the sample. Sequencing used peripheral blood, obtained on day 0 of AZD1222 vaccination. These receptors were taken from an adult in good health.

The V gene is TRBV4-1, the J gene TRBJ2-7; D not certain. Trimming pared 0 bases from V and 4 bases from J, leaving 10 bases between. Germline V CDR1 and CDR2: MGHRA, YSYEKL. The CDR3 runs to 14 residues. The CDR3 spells CASSQDERRYEQYF. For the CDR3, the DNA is TGCGCCAGCAGCCAAGATGAAAGGAGATACGAGCAGTACTTC.

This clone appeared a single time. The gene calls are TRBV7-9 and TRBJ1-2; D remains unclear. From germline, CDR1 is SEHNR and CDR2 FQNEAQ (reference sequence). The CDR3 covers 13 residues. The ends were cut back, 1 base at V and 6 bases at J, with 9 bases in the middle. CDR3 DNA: TGTGCCAGCAGCTTAGAGGGAAGCCATGGCTACACCTTC. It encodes CASSLEGSHGYTF.

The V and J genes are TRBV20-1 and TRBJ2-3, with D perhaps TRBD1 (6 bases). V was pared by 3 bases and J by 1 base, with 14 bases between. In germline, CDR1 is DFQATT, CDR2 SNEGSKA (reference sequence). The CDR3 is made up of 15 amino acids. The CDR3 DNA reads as TGCAGTGCTAGTTGGGACCAGGGGCGCACAGATACGCAGTATTTT. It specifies CSASWDQGRTDTQYF.

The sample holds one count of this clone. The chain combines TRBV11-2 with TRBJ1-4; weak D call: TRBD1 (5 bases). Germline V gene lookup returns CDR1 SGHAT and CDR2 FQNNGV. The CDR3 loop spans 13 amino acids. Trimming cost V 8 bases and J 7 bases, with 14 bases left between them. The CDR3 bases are TGTGCCAGCCAGCGGCAGGGAGGTGAAAAACTGTTTTTT. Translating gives CASQRQGGEKLFF.